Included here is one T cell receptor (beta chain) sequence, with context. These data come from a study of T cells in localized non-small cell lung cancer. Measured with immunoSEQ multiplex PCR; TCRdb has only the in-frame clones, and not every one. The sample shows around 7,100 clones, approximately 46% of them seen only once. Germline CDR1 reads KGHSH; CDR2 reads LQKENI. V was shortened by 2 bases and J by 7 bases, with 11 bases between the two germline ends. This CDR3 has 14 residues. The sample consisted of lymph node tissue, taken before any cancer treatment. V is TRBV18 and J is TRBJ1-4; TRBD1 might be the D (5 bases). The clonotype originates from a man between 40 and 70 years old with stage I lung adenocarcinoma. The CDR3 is CASSPGDGVEKLFF. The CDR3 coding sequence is TGTGCCAGCTCACCAGGGGACGGAGTTGAAAAACTGTTTTTT.